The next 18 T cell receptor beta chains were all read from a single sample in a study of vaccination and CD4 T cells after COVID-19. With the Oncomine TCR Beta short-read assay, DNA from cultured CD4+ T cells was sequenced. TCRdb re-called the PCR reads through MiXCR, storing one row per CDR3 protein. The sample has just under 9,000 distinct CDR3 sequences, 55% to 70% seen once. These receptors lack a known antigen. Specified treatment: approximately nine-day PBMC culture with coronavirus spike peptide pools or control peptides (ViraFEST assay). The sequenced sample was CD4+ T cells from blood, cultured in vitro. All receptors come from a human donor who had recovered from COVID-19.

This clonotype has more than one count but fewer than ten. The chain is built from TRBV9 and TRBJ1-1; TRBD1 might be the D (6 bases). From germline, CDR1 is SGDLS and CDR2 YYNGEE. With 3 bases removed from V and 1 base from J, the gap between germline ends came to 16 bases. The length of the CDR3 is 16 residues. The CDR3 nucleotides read TGTGCCAGCAGCGGGGAACAGGGATCAACGAACACTGAAGCTTTCTTT. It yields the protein CASSGEQGSTNTEAFF.

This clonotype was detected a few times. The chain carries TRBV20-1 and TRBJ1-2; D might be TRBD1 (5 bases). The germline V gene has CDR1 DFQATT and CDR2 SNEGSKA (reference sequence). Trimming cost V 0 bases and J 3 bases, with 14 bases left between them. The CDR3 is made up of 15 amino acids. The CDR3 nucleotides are TGCAGTGCTAGAGATTGGGGCCAGTCGGACTATGGCTACACCTTC. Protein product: CSARDWGQSDYGYTF.

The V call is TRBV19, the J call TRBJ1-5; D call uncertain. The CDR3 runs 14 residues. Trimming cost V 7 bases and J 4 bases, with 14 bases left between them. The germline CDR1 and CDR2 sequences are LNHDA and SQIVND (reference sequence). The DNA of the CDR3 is TGTGCCAGTAACCTAGGGTCCAGGAATCAGCCCCAGCATTTT. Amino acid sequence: CASNLGSRNQPQHF.

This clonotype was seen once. The CDR3 protein is CSASRRTSASLSYEQYF. The CDR3 DNA reads TGCAGTGCTAGTCGCAGGACTAGCGCCTCTCTTTCCTACGAGCAGTACTTC. This chain uses TRBV20-1 with TRBJ2-7; 9 nucleotides match TRBD2. This CDR3 contains 17 residues. J lost 1 base, V lost 3 bases, and 13 bases had no gene match. From germline, CDR1 is DFQATT and CDR2 SNEGSKA (reference sequence).

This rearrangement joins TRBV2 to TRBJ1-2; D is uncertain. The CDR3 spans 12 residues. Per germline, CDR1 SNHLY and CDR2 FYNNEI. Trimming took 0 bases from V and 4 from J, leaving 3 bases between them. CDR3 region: CASSEARYGYTF. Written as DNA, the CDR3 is TGTGCCAGCAGTGAAGCGCGCTATGGCTACACCTTC.

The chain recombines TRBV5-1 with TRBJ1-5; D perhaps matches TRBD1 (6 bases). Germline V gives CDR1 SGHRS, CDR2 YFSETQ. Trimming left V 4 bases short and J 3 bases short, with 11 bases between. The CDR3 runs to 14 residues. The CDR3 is CASSPGTNNQPQHF. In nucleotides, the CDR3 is TGCGCCAGCAGCCCCGGGACAAACAATCAGCCCCAGCATTTT.

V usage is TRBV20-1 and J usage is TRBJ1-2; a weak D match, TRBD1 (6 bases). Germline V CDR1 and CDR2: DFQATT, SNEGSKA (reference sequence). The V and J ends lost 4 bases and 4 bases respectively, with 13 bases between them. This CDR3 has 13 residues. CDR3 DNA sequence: TGCAGTGCTAACTCGGGAGGGGGCTATGGCTACACCTTC. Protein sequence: CSANSGGGYGYTF.

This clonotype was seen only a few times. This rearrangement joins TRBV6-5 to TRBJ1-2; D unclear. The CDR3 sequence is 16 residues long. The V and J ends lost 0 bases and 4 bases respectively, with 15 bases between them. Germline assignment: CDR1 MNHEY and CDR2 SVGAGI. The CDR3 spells CASSYSIPVLSYGYTF. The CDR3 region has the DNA TGTGCCAGCAGTTACTCGATCCCGGTACTCTCCTATGGCTACACCTTC.

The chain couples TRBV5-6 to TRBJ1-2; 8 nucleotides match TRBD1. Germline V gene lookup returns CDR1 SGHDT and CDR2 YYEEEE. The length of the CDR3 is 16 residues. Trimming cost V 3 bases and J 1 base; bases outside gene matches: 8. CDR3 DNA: TGTGCCAGCAGCTCAAGTTGGACAGGGAATAACTATGGCTACACCTTC. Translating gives CASSSSWTGNNYGYTF.

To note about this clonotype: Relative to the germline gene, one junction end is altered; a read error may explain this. In DNA, the CDR3 is TGTGCTAGCAGCCCAGGTCAGGGGGCTGGCGAGCAGTACTTC. Its protein product is CASSPGQGAGEQYF. The chain links TRBV7-7 to TRBJ2-7; TRBD1 agrees at 8 bases. The CDR3 runs to 14 residues. CDR1 SSHAT and CDR2 FNYEAQ come from the germline V gene (reference sequence). The whole variable domain, filled in from reference TRBV7-7 and TRBJ2-7, reads GAGVSQSPRYKVTKRGQDVTLRCDPISSHATLYWYQQALGQGPEFLTYFNYEAQPDKSGLPSDRFSAERPEGSISTLTIQRTEQRDSAMYRCASSPGQGAGEQYFGPGTRLTVT.

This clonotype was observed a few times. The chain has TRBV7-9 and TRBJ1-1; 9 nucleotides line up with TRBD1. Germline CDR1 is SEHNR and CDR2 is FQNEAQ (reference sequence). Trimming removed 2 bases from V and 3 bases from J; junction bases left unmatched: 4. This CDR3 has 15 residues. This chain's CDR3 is CASSLLTGGDTEAFF. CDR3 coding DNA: TGTGCCAGCAGCTTACTGACAGGGGGGGACACTGAAGCTTTCTTT.

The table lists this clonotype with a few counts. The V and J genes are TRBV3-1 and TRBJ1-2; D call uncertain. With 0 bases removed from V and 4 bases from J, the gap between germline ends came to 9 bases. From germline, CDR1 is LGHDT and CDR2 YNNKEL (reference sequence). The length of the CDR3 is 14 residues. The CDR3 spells CASSQDYNGYGYTF. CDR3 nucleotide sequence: TGTGCCAGCAGCCAAGATTATAACGGCTATGGCTACACCTTC.

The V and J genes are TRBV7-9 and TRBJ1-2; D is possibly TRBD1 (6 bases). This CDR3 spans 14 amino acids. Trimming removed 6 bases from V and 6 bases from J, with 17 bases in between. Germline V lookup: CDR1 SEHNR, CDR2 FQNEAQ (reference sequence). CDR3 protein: CASSNYREVNGYTF. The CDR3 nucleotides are TGTGCCAGCAGTAACTACAGGGAAGTAAATGGCTACACCTTC.

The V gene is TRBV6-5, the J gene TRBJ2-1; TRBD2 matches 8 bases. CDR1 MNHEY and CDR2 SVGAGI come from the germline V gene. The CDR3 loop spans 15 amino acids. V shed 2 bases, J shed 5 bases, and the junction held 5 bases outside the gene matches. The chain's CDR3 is CASSYEDGRDNEQFF. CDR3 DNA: TGTGCCAGCAGTTACGAGGACGGGAGGGACAATGAGCAGTTCTTC.

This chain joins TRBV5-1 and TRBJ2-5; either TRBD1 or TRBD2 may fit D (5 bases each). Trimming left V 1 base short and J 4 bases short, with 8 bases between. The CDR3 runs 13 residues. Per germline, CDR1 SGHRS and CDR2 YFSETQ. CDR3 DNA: TGCGCCAGCAGCTTGTCGGGGCGAGAGACCCAGTACTTC. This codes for CASSLSGRETQYF.

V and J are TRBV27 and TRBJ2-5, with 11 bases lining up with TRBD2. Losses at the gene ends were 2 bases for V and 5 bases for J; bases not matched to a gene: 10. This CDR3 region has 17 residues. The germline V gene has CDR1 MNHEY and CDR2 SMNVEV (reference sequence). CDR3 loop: CASSLGLAGGRGETQYF. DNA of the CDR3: TGTGCCAGCAGTTTAGGGCTAGCGGGGGGCCGCGGGGAGACCCAGTACTTC.

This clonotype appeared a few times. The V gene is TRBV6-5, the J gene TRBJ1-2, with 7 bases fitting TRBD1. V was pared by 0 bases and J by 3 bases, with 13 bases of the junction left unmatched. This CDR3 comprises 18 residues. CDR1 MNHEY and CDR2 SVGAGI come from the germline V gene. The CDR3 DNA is TGTGCCAGCAGTTACTCGATACGCCAGGGGGTCAACGACTATGGCTACACCTTC. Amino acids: CASSYSIRQGVNDYGYTF.

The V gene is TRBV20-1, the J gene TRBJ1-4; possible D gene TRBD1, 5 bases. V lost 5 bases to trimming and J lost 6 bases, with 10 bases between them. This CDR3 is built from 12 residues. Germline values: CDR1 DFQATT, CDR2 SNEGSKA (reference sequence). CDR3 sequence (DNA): TGCAGTGCTCTACCGGGGGATGAAAAACTGTTTTTT. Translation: CSALPGDEKLFF.